This T cell receptor (beta chain) was recovered during a study of blood T cells in healthy people across ages. About this clonotype: Its antigen is as yet unknown.

General study results and limits: With age, beta diversity per million T cells declined roughly linearly, significantly by 30 to 40.

Trimming at V came to 9 bases and at J to 1 base, leaving 7 bases not matched to a gene. The CDR3 totals 15 residues. Germline values: CDR1 MNHEY, CDR2 SMNVEV (reference sequence). The sample providers were healthy Caucasian people from Russia, aged roughly 6 to 95. The use of a sample-barcoded 5' primer and a J-beta primer mix characterized a second PCR of about 7 to 12 cycles. Every cDNA molecule carried a tag from a template-switch adaptor bearing 12 random nucleotides. One entry per CDR3 protein, called by TCRdb with MiXCR from the 5' RACE reads. The sample lists over 1.5 million distinct CDR3 sequences, roughly 52% occurring once.

This chain links TRBV27 with TRBJ2-5; the match to TRBD2 covers 11 bases. The receptor comes from a woman aged 40 to 50 in good health. Sequencing was performed on blood. In nucleotides, the CDR3 is TGTGCCAGTCGACTAGCGGGGATAATCCAAGAGACCCAGTACTTC. This codes for CASRLAGIIQETQYF.